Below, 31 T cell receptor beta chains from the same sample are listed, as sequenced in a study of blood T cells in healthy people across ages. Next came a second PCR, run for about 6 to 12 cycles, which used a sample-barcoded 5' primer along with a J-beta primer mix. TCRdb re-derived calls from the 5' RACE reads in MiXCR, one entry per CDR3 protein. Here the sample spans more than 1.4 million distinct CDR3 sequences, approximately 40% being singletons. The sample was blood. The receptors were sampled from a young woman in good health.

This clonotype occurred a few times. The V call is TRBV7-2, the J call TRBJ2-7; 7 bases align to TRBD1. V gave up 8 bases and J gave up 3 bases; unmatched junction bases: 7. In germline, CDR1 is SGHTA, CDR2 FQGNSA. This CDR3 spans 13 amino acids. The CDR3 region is CASGRDSHYEQYF. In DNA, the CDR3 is TGTGCCAGCGGCCGGGACAGCCACTACGAGCAGTACTTC.

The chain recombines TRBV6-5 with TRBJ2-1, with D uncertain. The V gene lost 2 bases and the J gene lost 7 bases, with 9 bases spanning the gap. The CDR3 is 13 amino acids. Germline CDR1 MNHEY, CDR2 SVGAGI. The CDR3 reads CASSYGPTNEQFF. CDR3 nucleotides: TGTGCCAGCAGTTACGGGCCGACTAATGAGCAGTTCTTC.

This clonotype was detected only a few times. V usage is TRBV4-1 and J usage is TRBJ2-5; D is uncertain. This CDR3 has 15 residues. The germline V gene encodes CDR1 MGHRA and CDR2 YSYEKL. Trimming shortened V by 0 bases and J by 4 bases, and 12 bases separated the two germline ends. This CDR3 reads CASSQESPSAETQYF. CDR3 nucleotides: TGCGCCAGCAGCCAAGAATCCCCATCGGCAGAGACCCAGTACTTC.

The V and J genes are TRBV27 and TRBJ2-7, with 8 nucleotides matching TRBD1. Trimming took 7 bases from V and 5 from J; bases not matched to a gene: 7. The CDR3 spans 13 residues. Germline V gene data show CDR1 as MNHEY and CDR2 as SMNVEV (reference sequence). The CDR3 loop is CASTGQGEDEQYF. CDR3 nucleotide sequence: TGTGCCAGCACTGGACAGGGCGAGGACGAGCAGTACTTC.

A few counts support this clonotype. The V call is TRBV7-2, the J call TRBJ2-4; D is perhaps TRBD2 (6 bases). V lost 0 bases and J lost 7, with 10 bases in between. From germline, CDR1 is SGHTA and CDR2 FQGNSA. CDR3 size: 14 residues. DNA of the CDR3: TGTGCCAGCAGCTTAGCTCACGGGAGCAACATTCAGTACTTC. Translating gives CASSLAHGSNIQYF.

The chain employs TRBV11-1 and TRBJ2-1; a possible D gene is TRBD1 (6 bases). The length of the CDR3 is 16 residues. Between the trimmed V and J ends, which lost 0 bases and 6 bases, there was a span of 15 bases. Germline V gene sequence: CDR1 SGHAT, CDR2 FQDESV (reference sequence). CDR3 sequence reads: CASSLAALAGVNEQFF. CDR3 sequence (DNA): TGTGCCAGCAGCTTAGCTGCCCTAGCAGGGGTCAATGAGCAGTTCTTC.

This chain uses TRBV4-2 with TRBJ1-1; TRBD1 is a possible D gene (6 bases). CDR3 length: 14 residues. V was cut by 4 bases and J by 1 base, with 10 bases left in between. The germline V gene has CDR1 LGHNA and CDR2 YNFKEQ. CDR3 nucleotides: TGTGCCAGCAGCCCCGGGGGCTGGAACACTGAAGCTTTCTTT. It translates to CASSPGGWNTEAFF.

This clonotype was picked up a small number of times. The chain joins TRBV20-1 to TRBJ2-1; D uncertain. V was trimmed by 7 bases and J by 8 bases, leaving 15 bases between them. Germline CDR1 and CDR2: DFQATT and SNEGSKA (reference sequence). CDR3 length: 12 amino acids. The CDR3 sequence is CSVPPRVDEQFF. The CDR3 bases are TGCAGTGTCCCACCTCGGGTAGATGAGCAGTTCTTC.

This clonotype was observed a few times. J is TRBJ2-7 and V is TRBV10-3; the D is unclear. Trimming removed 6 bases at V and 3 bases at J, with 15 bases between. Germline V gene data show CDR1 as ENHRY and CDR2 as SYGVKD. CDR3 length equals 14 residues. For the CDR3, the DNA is TGTGCCATCAGGCAGGACGGTGGTGGCTACGAGCAGTACTTC. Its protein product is CAIRQDGGGYEQYF.

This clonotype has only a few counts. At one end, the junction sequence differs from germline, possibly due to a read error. DNA of the CDR3: TGCGCCACCAGCGGTGAAGTCCCAGATACGCAGTATTTT. Protein sequence: CATSGEVPDTQYF. The J gene is TRBJ2-3, the V gene TRBV5-1, with D possibly matching TRBD2 (5 bases). The CDR3 contains 13 residues. Germline CDR1 reads SGHRS; CDR2 reads YFSETQ.

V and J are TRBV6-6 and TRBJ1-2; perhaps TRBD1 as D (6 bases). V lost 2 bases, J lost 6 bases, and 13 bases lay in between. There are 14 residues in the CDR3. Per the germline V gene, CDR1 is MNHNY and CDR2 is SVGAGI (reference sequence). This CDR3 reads CASSYEGQLHGYTF. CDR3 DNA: TGTGCCAGCAGTTACGAAGGACAGCTCCATGGCTACACCTTC.

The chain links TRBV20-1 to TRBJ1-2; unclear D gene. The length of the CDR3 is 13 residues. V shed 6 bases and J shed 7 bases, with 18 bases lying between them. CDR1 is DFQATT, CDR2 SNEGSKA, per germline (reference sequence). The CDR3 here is CSAKTSGKGGYTF. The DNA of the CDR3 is TGCAGTGCAAAAACCTCGGGGAAGGGTGGCTACACCTTC.

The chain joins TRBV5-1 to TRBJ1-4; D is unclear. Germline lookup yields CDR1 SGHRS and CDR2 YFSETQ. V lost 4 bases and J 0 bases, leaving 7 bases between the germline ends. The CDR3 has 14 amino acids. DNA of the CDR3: TGCGCCAGCAGCGTCGACTCAACTAATGAAAAACTGTTTTTT. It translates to CASSVDSTNEKLFF.

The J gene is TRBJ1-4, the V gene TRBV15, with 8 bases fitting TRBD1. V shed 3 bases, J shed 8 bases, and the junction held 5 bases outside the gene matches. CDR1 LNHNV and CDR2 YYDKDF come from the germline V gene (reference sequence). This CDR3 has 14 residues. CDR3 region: CATSSQGAREKLFF. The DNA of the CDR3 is TGTGCCACCAGCAGCCAGGGGGCGAGGGAAAAACTGTTTTTT. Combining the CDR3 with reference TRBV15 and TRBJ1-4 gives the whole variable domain DAMVIQNPRYQVTQFGKPVTLSCSQTLNHNVMYWYQQKSSQAPKLLFHYYDKDFNNEADTPDNFQSRRPNTSFCFLDIRSPGLGDTAMYLCATSSQGAREKLFFGSGTQLSVL.

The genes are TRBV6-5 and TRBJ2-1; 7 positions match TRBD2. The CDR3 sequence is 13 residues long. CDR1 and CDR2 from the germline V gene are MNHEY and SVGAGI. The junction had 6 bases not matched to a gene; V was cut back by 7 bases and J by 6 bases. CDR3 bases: TGTGCCAGCAAGGCTAGCGGAACCAATGAGCAGTTCTTC. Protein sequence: CASKASGTNEQFF.

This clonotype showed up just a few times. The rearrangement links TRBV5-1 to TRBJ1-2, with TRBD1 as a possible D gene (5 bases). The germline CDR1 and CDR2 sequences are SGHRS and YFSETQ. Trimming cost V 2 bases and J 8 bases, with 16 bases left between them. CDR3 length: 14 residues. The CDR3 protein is CASSFGGRLGGYTF. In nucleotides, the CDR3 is TGCGCCAGCAGCTTTGGGGGACGACTGGGCGGCTACACCTTC.

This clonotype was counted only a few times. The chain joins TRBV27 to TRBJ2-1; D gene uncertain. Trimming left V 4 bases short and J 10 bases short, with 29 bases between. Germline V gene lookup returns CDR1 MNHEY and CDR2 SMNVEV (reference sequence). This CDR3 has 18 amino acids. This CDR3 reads CASSYQYQGLLNQLEQFF. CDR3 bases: TGTGCCAGCAGTTATCAGTATCAAGGGCTCCTCAATCAATTAGAGCAGTTCTTC.

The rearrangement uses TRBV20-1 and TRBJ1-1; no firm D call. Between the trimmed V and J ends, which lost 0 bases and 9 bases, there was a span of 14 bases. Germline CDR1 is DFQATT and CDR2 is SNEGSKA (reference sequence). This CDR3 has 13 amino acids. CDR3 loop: CSARDAGRPKAFF. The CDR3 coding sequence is TGCAGTGCTAGAGACGCCGGCAGGCCGAAAGCTTTCTTT.

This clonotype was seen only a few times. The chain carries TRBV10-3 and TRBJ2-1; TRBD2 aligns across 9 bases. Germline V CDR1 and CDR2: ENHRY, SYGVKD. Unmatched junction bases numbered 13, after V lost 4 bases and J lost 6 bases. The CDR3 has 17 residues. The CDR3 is CAISGGIGGLASNEQFF. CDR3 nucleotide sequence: TGTGCCATCAGTGGGGGGATAGGGGGACTAGCATCCAATGAGCAGTTCTTC.

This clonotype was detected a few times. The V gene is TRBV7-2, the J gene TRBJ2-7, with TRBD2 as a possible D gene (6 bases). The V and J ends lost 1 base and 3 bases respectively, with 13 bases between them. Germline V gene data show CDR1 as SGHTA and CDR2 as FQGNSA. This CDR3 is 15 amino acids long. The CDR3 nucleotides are TGTGCCAGCAGCTTAGTTGGAGGGAAAGACTACGAGCAGTACTTC. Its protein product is CASSLVGGKDYEQYF. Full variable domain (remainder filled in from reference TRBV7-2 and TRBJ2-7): GAGVSQSPSNKVTEKGKDVELRCDPISGHTALYWYRQSLGQGLEFLIYFQGNSAPDKSGLPSDRFSAERTGGSVSTLTIQRTQQEDSAVYLCASSLVGGKDYEQYFGPGTRLTVT.

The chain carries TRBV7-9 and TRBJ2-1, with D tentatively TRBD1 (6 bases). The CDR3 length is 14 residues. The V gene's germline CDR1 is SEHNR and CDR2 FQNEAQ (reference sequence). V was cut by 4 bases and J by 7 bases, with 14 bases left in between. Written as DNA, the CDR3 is TGTGCCAGCAGCTCTCCGGCAGGGGAGAATGAGCAGTTCTTC. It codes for CASSSPAGENEQFF.

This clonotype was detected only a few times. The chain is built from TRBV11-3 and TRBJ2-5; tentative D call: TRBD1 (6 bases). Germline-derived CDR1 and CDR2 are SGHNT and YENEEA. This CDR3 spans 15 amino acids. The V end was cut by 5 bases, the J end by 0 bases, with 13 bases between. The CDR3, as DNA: TGTGCCAGCAGCCCTGAGGGGACAAACCAAGAGACCCAGTACTTC. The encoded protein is CASSPEGTNQETQYF.

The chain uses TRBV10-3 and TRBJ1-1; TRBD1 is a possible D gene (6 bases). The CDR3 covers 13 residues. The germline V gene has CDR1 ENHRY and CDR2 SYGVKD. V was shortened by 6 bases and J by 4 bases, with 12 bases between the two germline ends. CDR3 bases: TGTGCCATCAGCACAGGGACACCCACTGAAGCTTTCTTT. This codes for CAISTGTPTEAFF.

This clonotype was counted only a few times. The CDR3 sequence: CASSEGWEKRLNTEAFF. The CDR3 nucleotides read TGTGCCAGCAGTGAAGGATGGGAGAAACGGTTGAACACTGAAGCTTTCTTT. J is TRBJ1-1 and V is TRBV25-1; D remains unclear. The CDR3 runs to 17 residues. Germline V gene data show CDR1 as MGHDK and CDR2 as SYGVNS. Trimming left V 2 bases short and J 0 bases short, with 16 bases between.

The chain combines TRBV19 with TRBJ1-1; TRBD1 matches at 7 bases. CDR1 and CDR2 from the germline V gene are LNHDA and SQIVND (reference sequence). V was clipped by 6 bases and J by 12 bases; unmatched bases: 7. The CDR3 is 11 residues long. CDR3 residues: CASSNRDRTFF. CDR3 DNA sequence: TGTGCCAGTAGCAATCGGGACAGAACTTTCTTT.

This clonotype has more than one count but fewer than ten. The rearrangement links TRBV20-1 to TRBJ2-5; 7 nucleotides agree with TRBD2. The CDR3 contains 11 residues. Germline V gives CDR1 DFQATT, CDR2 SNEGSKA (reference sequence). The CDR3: CRAGVQETQYF. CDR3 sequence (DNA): TGCAGGGCGGGGGTCCAAGAGACCCAGTACTTC.

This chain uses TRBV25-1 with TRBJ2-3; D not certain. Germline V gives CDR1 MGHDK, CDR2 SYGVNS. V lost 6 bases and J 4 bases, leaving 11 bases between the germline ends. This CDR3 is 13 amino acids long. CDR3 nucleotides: TGTGCCAGCAGGGTTGCTGGGCCAGATACGCAGTATTTT. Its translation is CASRVAGPDTQYF.

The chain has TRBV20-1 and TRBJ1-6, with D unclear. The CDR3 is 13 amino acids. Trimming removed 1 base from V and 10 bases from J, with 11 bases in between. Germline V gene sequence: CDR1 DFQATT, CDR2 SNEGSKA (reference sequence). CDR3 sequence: CSARGAFRSPLHF. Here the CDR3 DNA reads TGCAGTGCTAGAGGGGCCTTTAGATCACCCCTCCACTTT.

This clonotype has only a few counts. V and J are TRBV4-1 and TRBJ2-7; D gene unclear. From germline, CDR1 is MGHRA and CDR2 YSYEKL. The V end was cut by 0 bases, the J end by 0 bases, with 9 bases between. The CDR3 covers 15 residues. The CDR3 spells CASSQEWADSYEQYF. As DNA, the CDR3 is TGCGCCAGCAGCCAAGAATGGGCAGACTCCTACGAGCAGTACTTC.

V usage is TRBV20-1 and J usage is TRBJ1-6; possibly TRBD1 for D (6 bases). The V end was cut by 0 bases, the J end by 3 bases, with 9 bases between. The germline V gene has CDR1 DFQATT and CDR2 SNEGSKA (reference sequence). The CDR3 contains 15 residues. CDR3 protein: CSARDGQHYNSPLHF. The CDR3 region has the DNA TGCAGTGCTAGAGATGGACAGCACTATAATTCACCCCTCCACTTT.

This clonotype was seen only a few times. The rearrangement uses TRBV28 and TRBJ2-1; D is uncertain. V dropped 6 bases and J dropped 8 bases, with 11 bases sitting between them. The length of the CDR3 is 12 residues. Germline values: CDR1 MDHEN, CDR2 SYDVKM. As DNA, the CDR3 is TGTGCCAGCAGGCTCAGCCTCCATGAGCAGTTCTTC. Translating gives CASRLSLHEQFF.